The present T cell receptor (beta chain) was sequenced within a study of the immune and genomic landscape of osteosarcoma (dated by TCRdb to 2020 to 2021). As for the study more broadly: A total of 48 pediatric and adult patients with high-grade osteosarcoma made up the overall cohort, and the median age at diagnosis was 27 years (range roughly 5-81). Poor-risk disease was overrepresented in the cohort, as 73% of patients had an unfavorable pathologic response to standard therapy and approximately 67% had died. In the overall cohort, approximately 59% of patients were male, and localized disease at diagnosis was presented by roughly 80% of patients. To define immunogenic potential, the study profiled osteosarcoma specimens using whole genome, RNA and T-cell receptor sequencing along with immunohistochemistry and reverse phase protein arrays. The osteosarcoma immunogenomic landscape was characterized by integrating TCR sequencing results with transcriptome, protein array and immunostaining data. The goal of the study was to explain why immune checkpoint inhibitors show limited clinical activity in osteosarcoma. A couple of samples from the same tumor site were contributed by each of a few patients. Summary of the overall study and its limitations: Although TCR productive clonality was higher in the immune-hot C3 cluster than in the cold C1 cluster, TCR productive clonality was still low overall. Productive TCR clonality was low overall, averaging around 0.082 with a maximum of 0.3, suggesting limited T-cell clonal expansion. In five cases, a single hyperexpanded clone dominated the repertoire, and each of these five cases had fewer than 100 T-cell clonotypes. Sample size was not determined by any statistical method, because osteosarcoma is rare and every possible sample was collected. Clonality benchmarks were derived from external normal skin and healthy peripheral blood data rather than from matched normal tissue. Alongside the frozen tumor specimens, matched blood was collected from only a couple of patients.

V sheds 0 bases and J sheds 4 bases, leaving 12 bases between their ends. From cysteine to phenylalanine, the CDR3 is 15 amino acids long. Of all the DNA, just the CDR3 is kept, 45 bases in frame from base 1. In the germline V gene, CDR1 corresponds to SNHLY and CDR2 to FYNNEI. The specimens were post-treatment primary, local recurrence and metastasis tumors obtained from patients with a poor prognosis. TCR beta chain CDR3 regions were immunosequenced with the ImmunoSEQ Assay (Adaptive Biotechnologies). In the authors' own workflow: The ImmunoSEQ Analyzer platform was used to export TCRB rearrangements, read counts, read proportions and gene usage. Using productive rearrangements, T-cell clonality was calculated as 1 minus Pielou's evenness. In the clonal space homeostasis analysis, clonotypes were sorted into rare, small, medium, large or hyperexpanded (0.01 to 1 of the repertoire) bins. TCR productive clonality was compared across immune clusters C1, C2 and C3 using the Wilcoxon rank sum test. The table was pulled from immuneACCESS by TCRdb, which kept in-frame rearrangements only. Such tables lose some clones; where checked, under half of the loss comes from unresolved V genes, and the rest has no known cause. D and trimming were read from the DNA, whereas the V and J calls and clone size are those reported in that table. The sample includes approximately 720 clones, with 70% to 85% observed a single time. The ten largest clonotypes hold about 16% of the sample.

About this clone: Its antigen specificity is not known. The record has no base qualities; no much larger clone is one base away.

The chain employs TRBV2 and TRBJ1-1; the D gene assignment is ambiguous. The sample comprised tumor tissue from a local recurrence in the calf muscle. The cell subset or site tag for this specimen amounts to: locally recurrent osteosarcoma tumor. This receptor was identified in a woman aged 55-69 years with osteosarcoma. The age is the age at diagnosis. The DNA sequence is given as TGTGCCAGCAGTGAAGCGCCCGGAGCGGGCACTGAAGCTTTCTTT. Protein translation: CASSEAPGAGTEAFF.